This T cell receptor (beta chain) stems from a study of blood T cell repertoires in COVID-19 (dated by TCRdb to 2018 to 2021). Study-wide context: Samples covering the acute and convalescent phases of COVID-19 were provided by collaborators in the United States, Italy and Spain. The material from the prospective study consisted of cDNA or gDNA derived from T cells, B-cell-depleted T cells, or PBMCs. Deeply sampled blood TCRbeta repertoires from subjects exposed to, actively infected with, or recovered from COVID-19 were included in the dataset. The repertoires were made available in a free public database intended to serve as a resource for research on the immune response to SARS-CoV-2. The samples were drawn from the first 160 participants of the ongoing ImmuneRACE study and from 1,254 subjects provided by 6 global collaborators. The sample metadata nearly always contained a de-identified subject ID, COVID-19 status, age in years and sex. HLA class I and class II types, where available, came from metadata supplied by the sample provider rather than from assay-based typing.

Per the germline V gene, ENHRY is the CDR1 and SYGVKD is the CDR2. Unmatched junction bases come to 6, with V trimmed by 4 bases and J by 5 bases. Reading from cysteine to phenylalanine, the CDR3 counts 15 amino acids. Just CDR3 DNA is preserved here, 45 bases in frame from base 1. What the work shows at the level of the full study, not this receptor alone: The amount of clinical and demographic metadata varied by source and participant and was provided uncurated.

A second Seattle source provided samples from volunteer blood donors who had recovered from COVID-19. Collaborating institutions collected whole blood in K2EDTA tubes following their own protocols. For TCRbeta analysis, collaborators shipped samples as frozen whole blood, isolated PBMCs, or DNA extracted from either of those sample types. Note on this clone: The specificity of this receptor is unknown. Base qualities are not at hand, and no much larger clone is one base apart.

TCRbeta CDR3 regions were amplified from genomic DNA by means of the immunoSEQ Assay, a bias-controlled multiplex PCR. From the authors' description of their analysis: Within the assay, amplification of reference gene primers was used to estimate how many nucleated cells each sample contained. To quantify the absolute abundance of each unique TCRbeta CDR3 rearrangement, sequence reads were collapsed and filtered. For each sample, productive Simpson clonality was calculated as the square root of Simpson's diversity index across productive rearrangements. Imported from immuneACCESS, the table was reduced by TCRdb to in-frame sequences with V and J called. These copies leave out some clones; in studies compared against another copy, an unresolved V gene accounts for under half, and the cause of the remainder is not known. Clone size and the V and J calls come from that table; the DNA yielded D and trimming. This sample lists hundreds of thousands of clones; around 86% were detected once. The top ten constitute 1.6% of the sample.

The V and J segments used are TRBV10-3 and TRBJ2-3; 10 nucleotides in the junction match TRBD2. The sample comprised peripheral blood. The receptor was isolated from a woman in her sixties or seventies who had recovered from COVID-19. The DNA reads as follows: TGTGCCATCAGTGGGCTAGCGGGGGTCGAAGATACGCAGTATTTT. The translation is CAISGLAGVEDTQYF.